This T cell receptor beta chain was profiled in a study of CD8 T cells in Susac syndrome (dated by TCRdb to the late 2010s). For the study in its entirety: Repertoire sequencing was used to test whether CD8+ T cell activation and differentiation in Susac syndrome was antigen driven. Clonality of the CD8+ T cell repertoire was compared between roughly eleven healthy donors, about 14 Susac syndrome patients and 15 multiple sclerosis patients. What the research found in general, with its limitations: The TCR sequencing and HLA analysis was acknowledged to have included a relatively small number of individuals.

From the cysteine through the phenylalanine, the CDR3 covers 12 amino acids. The CDR3 DNA has 36 bases and is translated from base 1. A distance of 10 bases separates the germline ends of V and J, which lose 7 bases and 1 base respectively. The germline V gene (reference sequence) specifies DFQATT as CDR1 and SNEGSKA as CDR2. High-throughput TCR beta sequencing profiled peripheral blood CD8+ and CD4+ T cells from healthy donors, Susac syndrome patients and multiple sclerosis patients. Healthy donors were included as age- and sex-matched controls. Bulk CD8+ and CD4+ T cells were purified by magnetic negative isolation, while CD8+ TEMRA cells were enriched using FACS. Blood was drawn into EDTA tubes, processed within 24 hours, and PBMCs were isolated by density gradient centrifugation. PBMCs intended for TCR sequencing were cryopreserved in liquid nitrogen and were subsequently thawed in a 37 degrees C water bath. The sorted or isolated CD4+, CD8+ and CD8+ TEMRA cells reached a purity of at least 90%.

Worth noting for this clonotype: The target of this receptor is not known. No qualities accompany the bases; no much larger clone lies one base away.

RNA was extracted with the RNeasy kit and roughly 0.45 to 1 ug was reverse transcribed using random hexamers. The immunoSEQ multiplex PCR assay, covering 54 Vbeta and 13 Jbeta segments, was used to amplify TCR beta CDR3 regions. PCR amplification bias was corrected by using a synthetic template baseline for primer optimization and computational correction. Under the source paper's analysis protocol: Reads were assigned to V, D and J genes according to IMGT and analyzed in immunoSEQ Analyzer, with only productive sequences retained. Clonality was calculated as one minus the Shannon entropy normalized by log2 of the number of productive unique sequences. Public and private clones were assessed among the 100 most prevalent clones of each patient and control. Clones were defined as Susac-specific when absent from the healthy and MS cohorts, from roughly 1,000 published viral clones and from other ImmuneACCESS disease sequences. The public sequencing data were trimmed at Q25 with fastp and processed into clonotypes with MiXCR by TCRdb, which kept only in-frame beta chains. Entries that share a CDR3 protein sequence are merged under the most common genes and DNA. These V and J calls derive from TCRdb rather than the authors' analysis. The sample yields approximately 140,000 distinct CDR3 sequences; around 94% were counted once. The ten largest clonotypes hold about 0.26% of the sample.

What was sequenced was CD8+ T cells from PBMCs. This chain is built from TRBV20-1 and TRBJ1-1; a tentative D match to TRBD1 spans 6 bases. This TCR came from a human donor in good health. The base sequence is TGCAGTGTTATCAGGGGGAACACTGAAGCTTTCTTT. It encodes CSVIRGNTEAFF.